The clone carrying this T cell receptor (beta chain) was seen more than once but under ten times. MiXCR was run by TCRdb on the RT-PCR reads, yielding one entry per CDR3 protein. The sample yields about 680,000 distinct CDR3 sequences, 12% to 15% seen once. The germline V gene encodes CDR1 LNHNV and CDR2 YYDKDF (reference sequence). V lost 1 base, J lost 16 bases, and 19 bases lay in between. The CDR3 has 14 amino acids. The TCR originated in a female donor in good health, serving as a healthy control. The sequenced sample consisted of memory CD4+ T cells from blood. The chain is built from TRBV15 and TRBJ1-4; weak D call: TRBD1 (5 bases). The CDR3 DNA reads as TGTGCCACCAGCAGAGGGGTGGAGGGGACCTTTAAGTTTTTT. Encoded protein: CATSRGVEGTFKFF.